The 13 T cell receptor beta chains below all came from one sample that was sequenced in a study of T cell clonality in common variable immunodeficiency. The table came from immunoSEQ multiplex PCR; TCRdb's copy has only in-frame clones and leaves some out. The sample was found to contain more than 30,000 clones, and every one recurs. Sequenced input: peripheral blood mononuclear cells. The receptors come from a person between 18 and 70 years old in good health.

This clone was observed many times. The sequence runs out 3 residues before the end of the CDR3; the remainder is reconstructed from the germline J gene. The identical CDR3 is also encoded by other nucleotide sequences in the sample. The genes are TRBV20-1 and TRBJ2-1; 9 nucleotides align to TRBD2. V lost 0 bases, J lost 4 bases, and 1 base stayed unmatched. From germline, CDR1 is DFQATT and CDR2 SNEGSKA (reference sequence). There are 14 residues in the CDR3. The CDR3 sequence: CSARDLAGYNEQFF. Partial CDR3 DNA: TGCAGTGCTAGAGACCTAGCGGGATACAATGAG.

This clone was observed at least ten times. Read data end 3 residues before the CDR3 end; the end is taken from the germline J gene. The chain joins TRBV30 to TRBJ1-2; TRBD1 matches 10 bases. The CDR3 totals 16 residues. The germline V gene has CDR1 GTSNPN and CDR2 SVGIG (reference sequence). The CDR3 sequence: CAWTNSGMRTGGGYTF. The CDR3 DNA, read in part, is TGTGCCTGGACCAATAGCGGGATGAGGACAGGGGGAGGC.

CDR3 DNA (partial): TGTGCCTGGAGTATCTATGCCCGGGATGGC. Protein product: CAWSIYARDG. The full CDR3 protein is CAWSIYARDGYTF. This chain links TRBV30 with TRBJ1-2; D remains ambiguous. The sequenced fragment ends 3 residues before the CDR3 boundary, so the rest is inferred from the germline J gene. The CDR3 spans 13 residues. Germline values: CDR1 GTSNPN, CDR2 SVGIG (reference sequence). With 2 bases removed from V and 6 bases from J, the gap between germline ends came to 13 bases.

In regard to this clone: The read stops 3 residues short of the end of the CDR3; the missing end is completed from the germline J gene. The chain is built from TRBV7-9 and TRBJ2-3; D unclear. Germline CDR1 and CDR2: SEHNR and FQNEAQ (reference sequence). Trimming stripped 1 base from V and 0 bases from J, with 8 bases between. The CDR3 contains 15 residues. The sequenced part of the CDR3 DNA is TGTGCCAGCAGCTTAGTACAGCCCAGCACAGATACG. As protein: CASSLVQPSTDT. The CDR3 reads in full as CASSLVQPSTDTQYF. Full variable domain (remainder filled in from reference TRBV7-9 and TRBJ2-3): DTGVSQNPRHKITKRGQNVTFRCDPISEHNRLYWYRQTLGQGPEFLTYFQNEAQLEKSRLLSDRFSAERPKGSFSTLEIQRTEQGDSAMYLCASSLVQPSTDTQYFGPGTRLTVL.

The sample holds many counts of this clone. The read ends 3 residues before the CDR3 terminus; that terminus is restored from the germline J gene. The V gene is TRBV30, the J gene TRBJ2-7, with 9 nucleotides matching TRBD1. The junction had 10 bases not matched to a gene; V was cut back by 7 bases and J by 3 bases. This CDR3 spans 14 amino acids. The germline V gene has CDR1 GTSNPN and CDR2 SVGIG (reference sequence). The part of the CDR3 DNA that was read is TGTGCCTCCGACCGGACAGGGGTCCACTACGAG. Amino acid sequence: CASDRTGVHYE. The CDR3 as a whole reads CASDRTGVHYEQYF.

This clone was picked up many times. The CDR3 end lies 3 residues beyond the end of the read and is filled in from the germline J gene. This sequence joins TRBV12-5 and TRBJ1-1; D is unclear. V lost 5 bases, J lost 7 bases, and 14 bases lay in between. The CDR3 is made up of 13 amino acids. Germline V gives CDR1 LGHNT, CDR2 FRNRAP. The chain's CDR3 is CASGPAPVSEAFF. CDR3 DNA (partial): TGTGCTAGTGGTCCTGCCCCGGTAAGTGAA. Looking up the rest from reference TRBV12-5 and TRBJ1-1 gives the full variable domain: DARVTQTPRHKVTEMGQEVTMRCQPILGHNTVFWYRQTMMQGLELLAYFRNRAPLDDSGMPKDRFSAEMPDATLATLKIQPSEPRDSAVYFCASGPAPVSEAFFGQGTRLTVV.

This clone was picked up many times. The missing CDR3 end, 3 residues past where the read stops, is filled in from the germline J gene. The rearrangement uses TRBV2 and TRBJ2-7, with 7 bases that match TRBD2. The CDR3 is made up of 13 amino acids. V trimming: 4 bases; J trimming: 0 bases; junction bases outside the gene matches: 0. Germline lookup yields CDR1 SNHLY and CDR2 FYNNEI. The CDR3: CASSGDYSYEQYF. The DNA read from the CDR3 is TGTGCCAGCAGTGGGGACTACTCCTACGAG.

This clone was counted ten times or more. The CDR3 end falls 3 residues outside the read, so it is completed with the germline J gene. The genes are TRBV12-3 or TRBV12-4 and TRBJ2-7; TRBD1 might be the D (6 bases). Trimming took off 1 base at V and 1 base at J, with 11 bases between the two ends. This CDR3 has 15 amino acids. CDR3 DNA (partial): TGTGCCAGCAGTTTAGGGGACACAGGGTCCTACGAG. As protein: CASSLGDTGSYE. The CDR3, in full, reads CASSLGDTGSYEQYF.

This clone was seen only a few times. The read ends 3 residues shy of where the CDR3 ends; the end is completed using the germline J gene. The chain is built from TRBV7-2 and TRBJ1-6, with D hard to call. The germline V and J ends were trimmed by 5 bases and 9 bases, with 17 bases remaining between them. Germline CDR1 and CDR2: SGHTA and FQGNSA. This CDR3 contains 15 residues. This chain's CDR3 is CASSPDAGGRSPLHF. The sequenced CDR3 bases are TGTGCCAGCAGCCCCGACGCGGGTGGGCGTTCACCC.

This clone has ten or more counts. The read halts 3 residues ahead of the CDR3 end, with the missing end drawn from the germline J gene. The chain uses TRBV14 and TRBJ2-5, with a weak D call TRBD1 (6 bases). Germline CDR1 reads SGHDN; CDR2 reads FVKESK. CDR3 length: 18 amino acids. The V end lost 0 bases, the J end lost 0 bases, and 17 bases lay between the germline ends. This CDR3 reads CASSQDLIWGRDQETQYF. The part of the CDR3 DNA that was read is TGTGCCAGCAGCCAAGATCTAATCTGGGGGCGAGACCAAGAGACC.

In its sample, this clone was seen many times. The read terminates 3 residues ahead of where the CDR3 ends, so the germline J gene completes it. J is TRBJ2-5 and V is TRBV5-6, with TRBD2 as a possible D gene (5 bases). Germline V CDR1 and CDR2: SGHDT, YYEEEE. With 2 bases removed from V and 2 bases from J, the gap between germline ends came to 7 bases. This CDR3 has 13 residues. CDR3 amino acids: CASSFGGQETQYF. CDR3 DNA, as far as it was read: TGTGCCAGCAGCTTCGGCGGGCAAGAGACC.

This clone was seen repeatedly, ten times or more. The sequence runs out 3 residues before the end of the CDR3; the remainder is reconstructed from the germline J gene. This sequence joins TRBV19 and TRBJ1-1, with D tentatively TRBD1 (5 bases). Trimming pared 1 base from V and 7 bases from J, leaving 13 bases between. The germline gives CDR1 LNHDA, CDR2 SQIVND (reference sequence). The length of the CDR3 is 14 residues. The CDR3 loop reads CASSIVNPGGEAFF. Partial CDR3 DNA: TGTGCCAGTAGTATAGTGAACCCCGGGGGTGAA.

This clone was seen more than once but under ten times. The CDR3 end lies 3 residues beyond the end of the read and is filled in from the germline J gene. The genes are TRBV7-9 and TRBJ2-4; D is unclear. This CDR3 region has 14 residues. Germline V gives CDR1 SEHNR, CDR2 FQNEAQ (reference sequence). This CDR3 reads CASAPPGPNYGQYF. The sequenced CDR3 bases are TGTGCCAGCGCACCCCCGGGTCCCAACTATGGT.